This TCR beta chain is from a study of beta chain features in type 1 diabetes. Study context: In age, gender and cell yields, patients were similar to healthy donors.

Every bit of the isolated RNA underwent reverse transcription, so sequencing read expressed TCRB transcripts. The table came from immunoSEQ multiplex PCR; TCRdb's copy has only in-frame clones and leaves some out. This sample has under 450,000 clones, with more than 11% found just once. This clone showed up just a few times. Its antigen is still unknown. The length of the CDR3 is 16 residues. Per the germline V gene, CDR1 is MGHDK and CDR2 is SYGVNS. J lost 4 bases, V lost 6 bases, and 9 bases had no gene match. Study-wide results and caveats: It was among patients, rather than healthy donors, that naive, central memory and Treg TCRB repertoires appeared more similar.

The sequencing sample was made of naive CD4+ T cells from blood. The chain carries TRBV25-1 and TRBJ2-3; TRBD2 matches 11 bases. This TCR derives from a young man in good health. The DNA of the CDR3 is TGTGCCAGCAGGGGACTAGCGGTACGGCCGGCAGATACGCAGTATTTT. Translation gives CASRGLAVRPADTQYF.